These 6 T cell receptor beta chains were sequenced from one sample in a study of blood T cell repertoires in COVID-19. Sequenced by immunoSEQ multiplex PCR; TCRdb stores in-frame clones only, minus some. Of around 94,000 clones in the sample, about 90% were seen once. Material for sequencing was peripheral blood. These receptor sequences come from a man younger than 30 with acute or convalescent COVID-19.

V usage is TRBV6-1 and J usage is TRBJ2-1, with 10 bases lining up with TRBD2. Trimming took 1 base from V and 3 from J; bases not matched to a gene: 0. The CDR3 runs 15 residues. Germline lookup yields CDR1 MNHNS and CDR2 SASEGT. CDR3 coding DNA: TGTGCCAGCAGTGAAGGACTAGCGGGCTACAATGAGCAGTTCTTC. The encoded protein is CASSEGLAGYNEQFF.

The chain carries TRBV24-1 and TRBJ2-1; D gene uncertain. Germline CDR1 KGHDR, CDR2 SFDVKD. This CDR3 is built from 15 residues. The germline V and J ends were trimmed by 5 bases and 2 bases, with 12 bases remaining between them. CDR3 bases: TGTGCCACCAGTGTTGGCAGGCGAACCTACAATGAGCAGTTCTTC. Its protein is CATSVGRRTYNEQFF.

The J gene is TRBJ1-5, the V gene TRBV15, with TRBD1 matching 7 bases. Germline V gene data show CDR1 as LNHNV and CDR2 as YYDKDF (reference sequence). V lost 3 bases, J lost 0 bases, and 14 bases stayed unmatched. The CDR3 has 19 amino acids. The CDR3 spells CATSRGWTGPIYSNQPQHF. CDR3 bases: TGTGCCACCAGCAGGGGGTGGACAGGTCCTATTTATAGCAATCAGCCCCAGCATTTT.

This clone has only one observation. The V call is TRBV4-1, the J call TRBJ1-5; D remains unclear. Germline-derived CDR1 and CDR2 are MGHRA and YSYEKL. V was clipped by 0 bases and J by 7 bases, with 10 bases between them. The CDR3 has 14 amino acids. This CDR3 reads CASSQERGSQPQHF. The DNA for the CDR3 is TGCGCCAGCAGCCAAGAACGGGGTAGCCAGCCCCAGCATTTT.

The J gene is TRBJ2-7, the V gene TRBV7-8; D is possibly TRBD2 (6 bases). The V gene's germline CDR1 is SGHVS and CDR2 FQNEAQ. V lost 0 bases and J 0 bases, leaving 6 bases between the germline ends. This CDR3 has 14 residues. CDR3 sequence reads: CASSLASGSYEQYF. In nucleotides, the CDR3 is TGTGCCAGCAGCTTAGCTAGCGGCTCCTACGAGCAGTACTTC.

V is TRBV27 and J is TRBJ2-4, with 9 nucleotides matching TRBD1. The CDR3 is 17 residues long. V lost 6 bases and J lost 3; bases outside the gene matches: 12. In germline, CDR1 is MNHEY, CDR2 SMNVEV (reference sequence). CDR3 nucleotide sequence: TGTGCCAGCAGCCAACCCGGGACAGGGTATGGCAAAAACATTCAGTACTTC. Encoded protein: CASSQPGTGYGKNIQYF.